This record looks at one T cell receptor beta chain sequence and its context. RNA was extracted from bulk tissue without any cell sorting. Looked up from germline, CDR1 is SGHAT and CDR2 is FQNNGV. CDR3 length: 15 residues. V dropped 1 base and J dropped 4 bases, with 12 bases sitting between them. A modified ARM-PCR protocol with three rounds of nested PCR amplified TCRbeta. One entry per CDR3 protein results from TCRdb running MiXCR on the multiplex PCR reads. Here the sample spans some 100,000 distinct CDR3 sequences, around 80% being singletons. The sample is drawn from a study of tumor and adjacent non-tumor tissue in lung cancer.

V usage is TRBV11-2 and J usage is TRBJ2-3; unclear D gene. This receptor was identified in a woman aged 55-75 years with non-small cell lung cancer. The sample consisted of lung tumor tissue. In DNA form, the CDR3 reads TGTGCCAGCAGCTTAGGTGGCCTGGCGGCAGATACGCAGTATTTT. This gives the protein CASSLGGLAADTQYF.